The rows below give T cell receptor beta chains drawn from one sample of a study of CD8 T cells in ankylosing spondylitis. TCRdb itself ran the 5' RACE reads through MiXCR, one entry per CDR3 protein. Of about 330,000 distinct CDR3 sequences in the sample, 8% were seen once. Material: blood, either unsorted or a sorted T cell fraction (not recorded which). The receptor set was obtained from a male donor with ankylosing spondylitis. Both conserved end residues are part of each CDR3. D genes are given only for firm matches. Clone size is given for some rows only: seen once, a few or many times, or a class if the clone is expanded.

>TRBV29-1|few|TRBJ2-2|-
CSVLQTSGELFF
TGCAGCGTACTGCAGACCTCCGGGGAGCTGTTTTTT
>TRBV29-1|-|TRBJ2-7|TRBD1
CSVGGGQGRDLYEQYF
TGCAGCGTCGGGGGGGGACAGGGGAGGGACCTCTACGAGCAGTACTTC
>TRBV18|-|TRBJ2-7|-
CASSEGSGWYEQYF
TGTGCCAGCTCGGAGGGGTCAGGGTGGTACGAGCAGTACTTC
>TRBV6-5|-|TRBJ2-7|-
CASSYSEWGYEQYF
TGTGCCAGCAGTTACTCCGAGTGGGGCTACGAGCAGTACTTC
>TRBV7-2|-|TRBJ2-7|TRBD2
CASSTRLGAGGEQYF
TGTGCCAGCAGCACCCGACTCGGAGCGGGAGGCGAGCAGTACTTC
>TRBV29-1|-|TRBJ1-2|-
CSGTRGAGYTF
TGCAGCGGCACAAGGGGAGCGGGCTACACCTTC
>TRBV4-3|-|TRBJ1-4|-
CASSQGGAATNEKLFF
TGCGCCAGCAGCCAAGGAGGGGCCGCAACTAATGAAAAACTGTTTTTT
>TRBV19|-|TRBJ2-1|-
CASSIDRGNEQFF
TGTGCCAGTAGTATAGATCGGGGAAATGAGCAGTTCTTC
>TRBV7-9|few|TRBJ1-1|-
CASSLARVAFF
TGTGCCAGCAGCTTAGCGAGGGTGGCTTTCTTT
>TRBV28|few|TRBJ2-7|-
CASFDLARYEQYF
TGTGCCAGCTTCGACTTAGCTCGTTACGAGCAGTACTTC
>TRBV5-1|many|TRBJ2-3|TRBD2
CASNFFSGGGPSTDTQYF
TGCGCCAGCAACTTTTTTTCGGGAGGAGGTCCTAGCACAGATACGCAGTATTTT
>TRBV27|few|TRBJ2-2|-
CASSLYIGTGELFF
TGTGCCAGCAGTTTATATATCGGAACCGGGGAGCTGTTTTTT
>TRBV7-2|few|TRBJ1-1|-
CASSLSSRQNTEAFF
TGTGCCAGCAGCTTATCGAGCAGGCAGAACACTGAAGCTTTCTTT
>TRBV5-1|-|TRBJ1-4|-
CASSLEAREKLFF
TGCGCCAGCAGCTTGGAGGCGAGGGAAAAACTGTTTTTT
>TRBV7-9|few|TRBJ2-3|-
CASSLVMGRTDTQYF
TGTGCCAGCAGCTTAGTCATGGGGCGAACAGATACGCAGTATTTT
>TRBV5-1|few|TRBJ1-1|TRBD1
CASSWDSTNTEAFF
TGCGCCAGCAGCTGGGACAGTACGAACACTGAAGCTTTCTTT
>TRBV18|few|TRBJ2-3|TRBD1
CASSPPRTGTDTQYF
TGTGCCAGCTCACCACCTAGGACAGGGACGGATACGCAGTATTTT
>TRBV6-5|many|TRBJ2-7|TRBD1
CATEGQSYEQYF
TGTGCCACCGAGGGACAGTCCTACGAGCAGTACTTC
>TRBV19|-|TRBJ2-1|TRBD2
CASSDYGGSWDEQFF
TGTGCCAGTAGCGACTATGGCGGGAGTTGGGATGAGCAGTTCTTC
>TRBV3-1|-|TRBJ1-5|TRBD1
CASSNRGQNNQPQHF
TGTGCCAGCAGTAACAGGGGGCAGAACAATCAGCCCCAGCATTTT
>TRBV4-2|-|TRBJ1-1|TRBD1
CASSHDRGRSGTEAFF
TGTGCCAGCAGCCACGACAGGGGCCGGTCTGGTACTGAAGCTTTCTTT
>TRBV7-9|many|TRBJ1-5|TRBD1
CASSQLDRAQPQHF
TGTGCCAGCAGCCAGTTGGACAGGGCGCAGCCCCAGCATTTT
>TRBV6-1|-|TRBJ2-1|TRBD2
CASSNWGLARNEQFF
TGTGCCAGCAGCAACTGGGGACTAGCGAGAAATGAGCAGTTCTTC
>TRBV29-1|many|TRBJ2-1|TRBD2
CSVEDLLAGGQNEQFF
TGCAGCGTTGAAGATCTTCTGGCGGGAGGCCAGAATGAGCAGTTCTTC
>TRBV19|-|TRBJ2-1|TRBD1
CASSTGTGNEQFF
TGTGCCAGTAGCACCGGGACAGGGAATGAGCAGTTCTTC
>TRBV3-1|few|TRBJ2-5|-
CASSQDTRGEETQYF
TGTGCCAGCAGCCAAGATACCCGCGGGGAAGAGACCCAGTACTTC
>TRBV12-3/TRBV12-4|few|TRBJ2-7|-
CASSLWETVYEQYF
TGTGCCAGCAGTTTATGGGAGACAGTCTACGAGCAGTACTTC
>TRBV7-9|many|TRBJ2-2|-
CASSPPRTGELFF
TGTGCCAGCAGCCCCCCCCGAACCGGGGAGCTGTTTTTT
>TRBV7-2|-|TRBJ2-2|TRBD2
CASSLALASGLNTGELFF
TGTGCCAGCAGCTTAGCGCTGGCTAGCGGGCTGAACACCGGGGAGCTGTTTTTT
>TRBV9|few|TRBJ2-7|-
CASSVVAETYEQYF
TGTGCCAGCAGCGTAGTTGCGGAAACCTACGAGCAGTACTTC
>TRBV9|few|TRBJ2-1|TRBD2
CASSKTSGSPRFYNEQFF
TGTGCCAGCAGCAAGACTAGCGGAAGTCCCCGCTTCTACAATGAGCAGTTCTTC
>TRBV4-1|-|TRBJ1-3|-
CASSQVPARSSGNTIYF
TGCGCCAGCAGCCAAGTCCCCGCCAGGAGCTCTGGAAACACCATATATTTT
>TRBV5-1|-|TRBJ2-1|TRBD2
CASSPVGTSGNYNEQFF
TGCGCCAGCAGCCCAGTAGGGACTAGCGGAAACTACAATGAGCAGTTCTTC
>TRBV27|-|TRBJ1-1|-
CASIESPGGMHTEAFF
TGTGCCAGCATAGAATCGCCTGGGGGCATGCACACTGAAGCTTTCTTT
>TRBV5-1|-|TRBJ2-1|-
CASSTGTYAILSRGEQFF
TGCGCCAGCAGCACGGGGACGTACGCAATTCTCTCACGAGGTGAGCAGTTCTTC
>TRBV5-6|-|TRBJ2-2|TRBD2
CASSLGLAGEDTGELFF
TGTGCCAGCAGCTTAGGACTAGCGGGAGAGGACACCGGGGAGCTGTTTTTT
>TRBV29-1|few|TRBJ2-1|-
CSARASGEQFF
TGCAGCGCTCGGGCGAGCGGCGAGCAGTTCTTC
>TRBV29-1|many|TRBJ2-1|TRBD2
CSVEGLARTIGEQFF
TGCAGCGTTGAGGGACTAGCGAGGACAATCGGTGAGCAGTTCTTC
>TRBV10-3|few|TRBJ2-3|-
CAISELGEFSTDTQYF
TGTGCCATCAGTGAGTTGGGGGAATTTAGCACAGATACGCAGTATTTT
>TRBV12-3/TRBV12-4|many|TRBJ2-3|TRBD1
CASSPSRGRRSTDTQYF
TGTGCCAGCAGTCCGTCCAGGGGGCGCCGATCCACAGATACGCAGTATTTT
>TRBV12-3/TRBV12-4|many|TRBJ1-5|TRBD1
CASRPGTGASNQPQHF
TGTGCCAGCAGGCCCGGGACAGGAGCTAGCAATCAGCCCCAGCATTTT
>TRBV5-1|many|TRBJ2-3|TRBD2
CASSLGGSGRNTQYF
TGCGCCAGCAGCTTGGGCGGTAGCGGGAGAAATACGCAGTATTTT
>TRBV5-1|many|TRBJ2-7|TRBD2
CASSPRTSGRPDYEQYF
TGCGCCAGCAGCCCTCGGACTAGCGGGAGACCGGACTACGAGCAGTACTTC
>TRBV9|few|TRBJ2-1|TRBD2
CASSPDGTSGSHEQFF
TGTGCCAGCAGCCCAGACGGGACTAGCGGGAGTCATGAGCAGTTCTTC
>TRBV7-9|few|TRBJ2-2|TRBD1
CASSPKDRGNTGELFF
TGTGCCAGCAGCCCCAAGGACAGGGGGAACACCGGGGAGCTGTTTTTT
>TRBV7-9|few|TRBJ1-1|-
CASSDIRATEAFF
TGTGCCAGCTCCGACATAAGGGCCACTGAAGCTTTCTTT